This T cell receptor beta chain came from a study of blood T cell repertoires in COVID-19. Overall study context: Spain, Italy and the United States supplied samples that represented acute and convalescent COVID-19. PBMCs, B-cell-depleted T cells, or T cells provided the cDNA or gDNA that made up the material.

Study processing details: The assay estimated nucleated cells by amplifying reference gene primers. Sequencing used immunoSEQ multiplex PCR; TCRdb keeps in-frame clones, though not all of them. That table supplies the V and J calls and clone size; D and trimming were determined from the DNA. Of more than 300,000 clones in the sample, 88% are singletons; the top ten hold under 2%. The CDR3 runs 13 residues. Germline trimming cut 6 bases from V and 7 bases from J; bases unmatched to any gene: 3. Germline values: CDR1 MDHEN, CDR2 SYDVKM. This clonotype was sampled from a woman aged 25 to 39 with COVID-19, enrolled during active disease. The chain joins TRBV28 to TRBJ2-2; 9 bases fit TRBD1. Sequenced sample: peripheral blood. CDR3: CASRTGGNGELFF. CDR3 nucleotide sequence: TGTGCCAGCAGGACAGGGGGTAACGGGGAGCTGTTTTTT.